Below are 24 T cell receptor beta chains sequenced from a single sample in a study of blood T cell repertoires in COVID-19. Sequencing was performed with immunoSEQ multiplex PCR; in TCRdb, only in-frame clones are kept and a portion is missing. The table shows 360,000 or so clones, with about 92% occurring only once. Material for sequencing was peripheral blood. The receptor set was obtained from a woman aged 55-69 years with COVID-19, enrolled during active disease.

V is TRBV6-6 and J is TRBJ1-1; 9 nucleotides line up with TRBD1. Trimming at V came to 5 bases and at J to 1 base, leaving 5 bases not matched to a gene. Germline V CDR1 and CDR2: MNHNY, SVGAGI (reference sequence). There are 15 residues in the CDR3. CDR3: CASSRDRARNTEAFF. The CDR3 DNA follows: TGTGCCAGCAGTAGGGACAGGGCAAGGAACACTGAAGCTTTCTTT.

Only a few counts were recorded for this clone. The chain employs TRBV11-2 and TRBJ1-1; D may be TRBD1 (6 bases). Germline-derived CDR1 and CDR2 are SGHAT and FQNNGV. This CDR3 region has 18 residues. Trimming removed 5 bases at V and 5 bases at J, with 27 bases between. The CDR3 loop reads CASSPPLRGRGVRTEAFF. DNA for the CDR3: TGTGCCAGCAGCCCTCCGCTGCGGGGGCGGGGAGTAAGGACTGAAGCTTTCTTT.

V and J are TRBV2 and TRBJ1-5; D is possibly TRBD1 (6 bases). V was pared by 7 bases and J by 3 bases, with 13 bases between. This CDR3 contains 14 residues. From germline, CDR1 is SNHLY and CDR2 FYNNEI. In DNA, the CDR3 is TGTGCCAGCACTGGGGGGGGCGCCAATCAGCCCCAGCATTTT. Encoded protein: CASTGGGANQPQHF.

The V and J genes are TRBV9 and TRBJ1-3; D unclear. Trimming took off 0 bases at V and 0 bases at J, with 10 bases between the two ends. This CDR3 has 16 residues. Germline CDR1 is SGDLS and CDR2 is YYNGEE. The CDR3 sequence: CASSVGFRDSGNTIYF. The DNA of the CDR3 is TGTGCCAGCAGCGTAGGTTTCCGGGACTCTGGAAACACCATATATTTT.

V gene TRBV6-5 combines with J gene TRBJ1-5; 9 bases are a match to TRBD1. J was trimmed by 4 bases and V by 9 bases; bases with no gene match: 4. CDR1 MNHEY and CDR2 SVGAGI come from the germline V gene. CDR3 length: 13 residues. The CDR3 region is CASWTGANQPQHF. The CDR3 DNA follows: TGTGCCAGTTGGACAGGGGCTAATCAGCCCCAGCATTTT.

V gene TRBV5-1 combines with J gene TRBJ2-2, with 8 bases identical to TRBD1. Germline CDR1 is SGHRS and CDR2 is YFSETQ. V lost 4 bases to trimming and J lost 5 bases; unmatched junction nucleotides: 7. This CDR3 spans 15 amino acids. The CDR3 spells CASSLTGGGTGELFF. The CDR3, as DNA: TGCGCCAGCAGCCTTACAGGGGGAGGTACCGGGGAGCTGTTTTTT.

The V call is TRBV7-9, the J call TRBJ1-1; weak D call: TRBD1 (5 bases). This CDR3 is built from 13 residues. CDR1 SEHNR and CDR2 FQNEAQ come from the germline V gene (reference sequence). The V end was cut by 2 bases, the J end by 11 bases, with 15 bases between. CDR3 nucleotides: TGTGCCAGCAGCTTAAATCTGATGGGGGGGGCTTTCTTT. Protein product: CASSLNLMGGAFF. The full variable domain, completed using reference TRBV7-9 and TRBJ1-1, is DTGVSQNPRHKITKRGQNVTFRCDPISEHNRLYWYRQTLGQGPEFLTYFQNEAQLEKSRLLSDRFSAERPKGSFSTLEIQRTEQGDSAMYLCASSLNLMGGAFFGQGTRLTVV.

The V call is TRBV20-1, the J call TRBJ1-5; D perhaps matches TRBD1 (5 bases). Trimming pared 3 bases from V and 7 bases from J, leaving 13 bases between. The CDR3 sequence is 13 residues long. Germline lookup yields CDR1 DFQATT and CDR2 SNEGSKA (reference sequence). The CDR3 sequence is CSASRGEGQPQHF. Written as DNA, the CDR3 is TGCAGTGCTAGTCGAGGGGAGGGCCAGCCCCAGCATTTT.

CDR3 residues: CASSRGVYSNQPQHF. DNA for the CDR3: TGTGCCAGCAGCAGGGGTGTATATAGCAATCAGCCCCAGCATTTT. The rearrangement links TRBV5-6 to TRBJ1-5, with a tentative D call TRBD1 (5 bases). This CDR3 has 15 residues. The germline gives CDR1 SGHDT, CDR2 YYEEEE. V was pared by 4 bases and J by 0 bases, with 11 bases between.

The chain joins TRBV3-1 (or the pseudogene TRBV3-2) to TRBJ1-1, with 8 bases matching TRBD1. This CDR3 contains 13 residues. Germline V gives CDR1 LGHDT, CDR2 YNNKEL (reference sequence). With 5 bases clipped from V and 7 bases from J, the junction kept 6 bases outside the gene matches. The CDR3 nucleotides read TGTGCCAGCAGCGGCAGGGGGCGGAGTGAAGCTTTCTTT. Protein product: CASSGRGRSEAFF.

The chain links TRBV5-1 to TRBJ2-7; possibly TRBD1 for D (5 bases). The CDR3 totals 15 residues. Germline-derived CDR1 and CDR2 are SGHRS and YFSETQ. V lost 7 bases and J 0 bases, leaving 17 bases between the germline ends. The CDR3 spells CASAQGQGSSYEQYF. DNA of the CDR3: TGCGCCAGCGCGCAAGGTCAGGGAAGCTCCTACGAGCAGTACTTC.

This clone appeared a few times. This chain's CDR3 is CASSEAYGQGKFF. In DNA form, the CDR3 reads TGTGCCAGCAGTGAAGCGTACGGGCAGGGAAAGTTCTTC. V and J are TRBV2 and TRBJ2-1, with D tentatively TRBD1 (5 bases). V lost 0 bases and J 14 bases, leaving 14 bases between the germline ends. Germline V gene sequence: CDR1 SNHLY, CDR2 FYNNEI. CDR3 length equals 13 residues.

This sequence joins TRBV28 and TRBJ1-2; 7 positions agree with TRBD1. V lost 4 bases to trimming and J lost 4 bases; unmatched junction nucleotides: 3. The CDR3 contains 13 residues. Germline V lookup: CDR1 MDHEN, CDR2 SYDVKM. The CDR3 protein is CASSSGTAYGYTF. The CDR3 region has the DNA TGTGCCAGCAGTTCCGGGACAGCCTATGGCTACACCTTC.

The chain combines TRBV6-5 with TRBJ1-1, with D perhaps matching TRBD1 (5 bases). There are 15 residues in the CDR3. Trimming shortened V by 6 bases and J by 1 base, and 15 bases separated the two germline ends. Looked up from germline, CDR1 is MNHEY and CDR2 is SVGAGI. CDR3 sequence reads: CASRPHQGTNTEAFF. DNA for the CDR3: TGTGCCAGCAGACCCCACCAGGGTACGAACACTGAAGCTTTCTTT.

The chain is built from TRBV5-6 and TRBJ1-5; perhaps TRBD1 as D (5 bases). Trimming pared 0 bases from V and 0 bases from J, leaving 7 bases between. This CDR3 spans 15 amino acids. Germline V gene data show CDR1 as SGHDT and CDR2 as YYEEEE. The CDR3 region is CASSLAGGSNQPQHF. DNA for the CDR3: TGTGCCAGCAGCTTGGCCGGGGGTAGCAATCAGCCCCAGCATTTT.

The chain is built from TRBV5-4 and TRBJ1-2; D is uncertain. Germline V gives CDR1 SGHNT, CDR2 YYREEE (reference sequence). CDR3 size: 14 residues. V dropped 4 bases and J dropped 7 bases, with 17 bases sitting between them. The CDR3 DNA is TGTGCCAGCAGCCCGGGCGGACTTTGGGTTGGCTACACCTTC. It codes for CASSPGGLWVGYTF.

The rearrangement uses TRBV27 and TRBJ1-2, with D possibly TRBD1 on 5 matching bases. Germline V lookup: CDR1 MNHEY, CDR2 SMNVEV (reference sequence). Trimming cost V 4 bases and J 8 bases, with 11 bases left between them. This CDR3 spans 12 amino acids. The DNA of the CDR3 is TGTGCCAGCAGTTCCCAGGGTCGCGGCTACACCTTC. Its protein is CASSSQGRGYTF.

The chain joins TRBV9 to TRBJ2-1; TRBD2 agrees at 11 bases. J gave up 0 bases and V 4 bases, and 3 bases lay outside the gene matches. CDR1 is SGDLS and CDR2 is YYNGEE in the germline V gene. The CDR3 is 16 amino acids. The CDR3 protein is CASSIGTSGSYNEQFF. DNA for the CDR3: TGTGCCAGCAGCATCGGGACTAGCGGCTCCTACAATGAGCAGTTCTTC.

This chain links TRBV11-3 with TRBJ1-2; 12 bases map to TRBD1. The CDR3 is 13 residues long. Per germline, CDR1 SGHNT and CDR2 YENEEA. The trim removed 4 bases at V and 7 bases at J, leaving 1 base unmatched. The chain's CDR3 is CASSSGQGAGYTF. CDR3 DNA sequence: TGTGCCAGCAGCTCGGGACAGGGGGCTGGCTACACCTTC.

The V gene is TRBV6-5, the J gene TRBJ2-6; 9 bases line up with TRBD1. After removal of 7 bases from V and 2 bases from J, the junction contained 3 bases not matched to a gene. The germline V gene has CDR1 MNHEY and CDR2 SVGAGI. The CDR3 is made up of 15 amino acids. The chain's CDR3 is CASKRTGAGANVLTF. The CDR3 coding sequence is TGTGCCAGCAAGCGGACAGGGGCTGGGGCCAACGTCCTGACTTTC.

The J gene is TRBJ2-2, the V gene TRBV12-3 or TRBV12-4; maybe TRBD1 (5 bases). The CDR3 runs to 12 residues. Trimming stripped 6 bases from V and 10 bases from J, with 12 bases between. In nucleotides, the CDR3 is TGTGCCAGCAGGGGGCTTTTGCAGGAGCTGTTTTTT. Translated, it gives CASRGLLQELFF.

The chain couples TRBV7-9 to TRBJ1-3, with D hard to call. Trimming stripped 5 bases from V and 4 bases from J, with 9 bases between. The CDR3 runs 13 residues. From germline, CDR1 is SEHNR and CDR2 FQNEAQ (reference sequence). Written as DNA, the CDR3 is TGTGCCAGCAGCCTATGGTCGGGAAACACCATATATTTT. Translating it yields CASSLWSGNTIYF.

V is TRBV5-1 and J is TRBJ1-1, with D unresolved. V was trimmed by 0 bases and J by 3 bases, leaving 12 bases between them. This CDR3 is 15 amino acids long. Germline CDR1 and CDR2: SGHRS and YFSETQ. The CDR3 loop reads CASSLGANSYTEAFF. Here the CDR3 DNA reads TGCGCCAGCAGCTTGGGGGCTAACAGTTACACTGAAGCTTTCTTT.

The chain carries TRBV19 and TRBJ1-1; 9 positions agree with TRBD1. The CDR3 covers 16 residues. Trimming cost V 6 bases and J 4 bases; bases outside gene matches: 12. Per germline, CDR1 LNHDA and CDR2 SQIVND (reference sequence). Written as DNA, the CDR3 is TGTGCCAGTAGGTCCGCACCGGGACAGGGTGTCACTGAAGCTTTCTTT. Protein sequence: CASRSAPGQGVTEAFF.